These 32 T cell receptor beta chains were all obtained from the same sample, sequenced in a study of CD8+ T cells in alopecia areata. Reverse transcribed after extraction, RNA yielded cDNA as the sequencing template. Sequencing used immunoSEQ multiplex PCR; TCRdb keeps in-frame clones, though not all of them. The profile shows roughly 200,000 clones, roughly 60% of them singletons. This specimen consisted of CD4+ T cells sorted from blood, obtained at week 0. All receptors come from a human donor with alopecia areata.

The V and J genes are TRBV5-1 and TRBJ1-5; the match to TRBD1 covers 8 bases. The length of the CDR3 is 13 residues. J was trimmed by 5 bases and V by 3 bases; bases with no gene match: 1. Germline V gene data show CDR1 as SGHRS and CDR2 as YFSETQ. CDR3 region: CASSSTGDQPQHF. The CDR3 DNA follows: TGCGCCAGCAGCTCGACAGGGGATCAGCCCCAGCATTTT.

V is TRBV29-1 and J is TRBJ1-2, with no clear D. V dropped 4 bases and J dropped 6 bases, with 9 bases sitting between them. Germline V CDR1 and CDR2: SQVTM, ANQGSEA. The CDR3 extends over 11 amino acids. CDR3: CSVVMEDGYTF. The CDR3 coding sequence is TGCAGCGTTGTCATGGAAGATGGCTACACCTTC.

The chain has TRBV6-6 and TRBJ2-7; 12 bases match TRBD2. The germline V gene has CDR1 MNHNY and CDR2 SVGAGI (reference sequence). V lost 6 bases to trimming and J lost 6 bases; unmatched junction nucleotides: 9. CDR3 length: 15 amino acids. The CDR3 DNA reads as TGTGCCAGCAGCGCAACTAGCGGGGGGTCTCGCGAGCAGTACTTC. It is translated as CASSATSGGSREQYF.

This clone was detected only a few times. CDR3 sequence: CASSPTGVAAGELFF. The DNA for the CDR3 is TGCGCCAGCAGCCCAACGGGGGTAGCTGCCGGGGAGCTGTTTTTT. The gene calls are TRBV5-1 and TRBJ2-2, with D possibly being TRBD2 (6 bases). Germline CDR1 SGHRS, CDR2 YFSETQ. This CDR3 comprises 15 residues. The germline V and J ends were trimmed by 4 bases and 6 bases, with 16 bases remaining between them.

The rearrangement joins TRBV4-3 to TRBJ2-3; D remains unclear. The V end was cut by 3 bases, the J end by 1 base, with 8 bases between. Per the germline V gene, CDR1 is LGHNA and CDR2 is YSLEER. This CDR3 contains 14 residues. The CDR3: CASSHRLRTDTQYF. CDR3 coding DNA: TGCGCCAGCAGCCACCGTTTACGCACAGATACGCAGTATTTT.

The chain joins TRBV27 to TRBJ1-6; 8 bases are a match to TRBD1. V lost 1 base to trimming and J lost 8 bases; unmatched junction nucleotides: 16. The CDR3 sequence is 19 residues long. The germline gives CDR1 MNHEY, CDR2 SMNVEV (reference sequence). DNA of the CDR3: TGTGCCAGCAGTTTATATCCCCAAGACAGGGGAGGGCCCCATTCACCCCTCCACTTT. Its translation: CASSLYPQDRGGPHSPLHF.

The chain links TRBV5-4 to TRBJ1-1; D not resolved. V was trimmed by 3 bases and J by 4 bases, leaving 13 bases between them. Germline V gene lookup returns CDR1 SGHNT and CDR2 YYREEE (reference sequence). The CDR3 covers 14 residues. CDR3 residues: CASSSEMGFTEAFF. CDR3 in DNA: TGTGCCAGCAGCTCCGAGATGGGGTTCACTGAAGCTTTCTTT.

The V and J genes are TRBV7-6 and TRBJ1-2, with TRBD1 identical over 7 bases. Unmatched junction bases numbered 8, after V lost 3 bases and J lost 7 bases. The germline CDR1 and CDR2 sequences are SGHVS and FNYEAQ. The CDR3 consists of 14 residues. The CDR3: CASSFLSGGRGYTF. CDR3 in DNA: TGTGCCAGCAGCTTCCTTTCAGGGGGACGTGGCTACACCTTC.

The chain joins TRBV9 to TRBJ2-3; D perhaps matches TRBD1 (6 bases). Trimming shortened V by 3 bases and J by 2 bases, and 16 bases separated the two germline ends. The germline V gene has CDR1 SGDLS and CDR2 YYNGEE. The CDR3 is 16 residues long. The CDR3 DNA sequence: TGTGCCAGCAGCGACCAGGGGCCCTGGGTCACAGATACGCAGTATTTT. It yields the protein CASSDQGPWVTDTQYF.

V is TRBV7-9 and J is TRBJ1-4; 8 bases agree with TRBD1. This CDR3 has 16 amino acids. The V gene's germline CDR1 is SEHNR and CDR2 FQNEAQ (reference sequence). V trimming: 5 bases; J trimming: 5 bases; junction bases outside the gene matches: 10. CDR3: CASSARAGQANEKLFF. In DNA form, the CDR3 reads TGTGCCAGCAGCGCAAGAGCGGGACAGGCAAATGAAAAACTGTTTTTT.

The V call is TRBV4-3, the J call TRBJ1-1; perhaps TRBD1 as D (5 bases). The CDR3 length is 16 residues. The V end lost 1 base, the J end lost 0 bases, and 12 bases lay between the germline ends. CDR1 LGHNA and CDR2 YSLEER come from the germline V gene. DNA for the CDR3: TGCGCCAGCAGCCAAGGCCACGGACAACTGAACACTGAAGCTTTCTTT. It specifies CASSQGHGQLNTEAFF.

The sample holds a few counts of this clone. The chain uses TRBV2 and TRBJ2-3, with 7 bases matching TRBD2. Germline V gives CDR1 SNHLY, CDR2 FYNNEI. This CDR3 region has 14 residues. V lost 8 bases and J lost 4; bases outside the gene matches: 9. CDR3 loop: CASGGLMIADTQYF. The CDR3 DNA reads TGTGCCAGCGGGGGACTAATGATCGCAGATACGCAGTATTTT.

This clone came up a few times. The chain recombines TRBV5-1 with TRBJ1-2; D is unclear. CDR1 is SGHRS, CDR2 YFSETQ, per germline. The CDR3 spans 13 residues. The V end was cut by 0 bases, the J end by 8 bases, with 11 bases between. The CDR3: CASSLEGSDGYTF. In nucleotides, the CDR3 is TGCGCCAGCAGCTTGGAAGGGTCGGACGGCTACACCTTC.

This clone has a handful of counts. The chain carries TRBV7-2 and TRBJ1-5; D remains unclear. Germline lookup yields CDR1 SGHTA and CDR2 FQGNSA. The V end was cut by 5 bases, the J end by 0 bases, with 5 bases between. The length of the CDR3 is 13 residues. The CDR3 region is CASSRNSNQPQHF. CDR3 coding DNA: TGTGCCAGCAGCCGCAATAGCAATCAGCCCCAGCATTTT.

This clone was detected a few times. CDR3 DNA sequence: TGTGCCAGCAGCCAGGGGGCCAAAAACATTCAGTACTTC. Encoded protein: CASSQGAKNIQYF. The chain joins TRBV14 to TRBJ2-4; no definite D call. CDR3 size: 13 residues. Germline CDR1 reads SGHDN; CDR2 reads FVKESK. V lost 3 bases, J lost 1 base, and 4 bases lay in between.

This clone was found a few times. The chain joins TRBV7-2 to TRBJ2-7; D is perhaps TRBD1 (5 bases). CDR1 is SGHTA and CDR2 is FQGNSA in the germline V gene. CDR3 length equals 14 residues. The V and J ends lost 5 bases and 0 bases respectively, with 11 bases between them. The CDR3 DNA is TGTGCCAGCAGCGACCAGGGTTCCTCCTACGAGCAGTACTTC. Its protein is CASSDQGSSYEQYF.

This clone was seen a handful of times. The chain uses TRBV29-1 and TRBJ1-1; D may be TRBD1 (6 bases). Looked up from germline, CDR1 is SQVTM and CDR2 is ANQGSEA. Deletions cut 7 bases from V and 3 bases from J, with 15 bases between. The CDR3 is 13 amino acids. Here the CDR3 DNA reads TGCAGCGCCCAACAGGGTTCGTACACTGAAGCTTTCTTT. It encodes CSAQQGSYTEAFF.

The chain is built from TRBV25-1 and TRBJ1-6; D is undetermined. The CDR3 is 12 residues long. Trimming stripped 4 bases from V and 10 bases from J, with 8 bases between. Germline assignment: CDR1 MGHDK and CDR2 SYGVNS. CDR3 DNA sequence: TGTGCCAGCAGTGTTGCGGGATCACCCCTCCACTTT. Protein sequence: CASSVAGSPLHF. Supplemented by reference TRBV25-1 and TRBJ1-6, the full variable domain reads EADIYQTPRYLVIGTGKKITLECSQTMGHDKMYWYQQDPGMELHLIHYSYGVNSTEKGDLSSESTVSRIRTEHFPLTLESARPSHTSQYLCASSVAGSPLHFGNGTRLTVT.

The chain carries TRBV2 and TRBJ2-5, with TRBD1 matching over 11 bases. Trimming cost V 7 bases and J 6 bases; bases outside gene matches: 4. The germline gives CDR1 SNHLY, CDR2 FYNNEI. The CDR3 length is 13 residues. CDR3 in amino acids: CASNGQGAKTQYF. As DNA, the CDR3 is TGTGCCAGCAATGGACAGGGGGCAAAGACCCAGTACTTC. The whole variable domain, filled in from reference TRBV2 and TRBJ2-5, reads EPEVTQTPSHQVTQMGQEVILRCVPISNHLYFYWYRQILGQKVEFLVSFYNNEISEKSEIFDDQFSVERPDGSNFTLKIRSTKLEDSAMYFCASNGQGAKTQYFGPGTRLLVL.

This clone was observed a few times. The genes are TRBV9 and TRBJ2-7; TRBD2 is a possible D gene (5 bases). CDR1 and CDR2 from the germline V gene are SGDLS and YYNGEE. V was trimmed by 0 bases and J by 3 bases, leaving 10 bases between them. The CDR3 runs to 14 residues. CDR3 loop: CASSVELEGYEQYF. Written as DNA, the CDR3 is TGTGCCAGCAGCGTAGAACTTGAGGGCTACGAGCAGTACTTC.

This clone showed up just once. The V and J genes are TRBV27 and TRBJ2-7, with 8 bases identical to TRBD1. Germline-derived CDR1 and CDR2 are MNHEY and SMNVEV (reference sequence). V lost 5 bases to trimming and J lost 2 bases; unmatched junction nucleotides: 8. CDR3 length equals 15 residues. The CDR3 here is CASSTTGQAPYEQYF. The CDR3 region has the DNA TGTGCCAGCAGTACCACGGGACAGGCGCCCTACGAGCAGTACTTC.

The J gene is TRBJ2-7, the V gene TRBV7-9, with TRBD1 identical over 10 bases. The CDR3 is 14 amino acids. Germline V lookup: CDR1 SEHNR, CDR2 FQNEAQ (reference sequence). J gave up 6 bases and V 6 bases, and 8 bases lay outside the gene matches. This chain's CDR3 is CASRGTGESSEQYF. In nucleotides, the CDR3 is TGTGCCAGCAGGGGGACAGGGGAAAGCTCCGAGCAGTACTTC.

The chain recombines TRBV29-1 with TRBJ1-1; maybe TRBD1 (5 bases). V shed 7 bases and J shed 1 base, with 28 bases lying between them. The germline gives CDR1 SQVTM, CDR2 ANQGSEA. CDR3 length: 18 residues. The CDR3 region has the DNA TGCAGCGCCTCTGGCGACATACTGGGGGGTTTCAGGAACACTGAAGCTTTCTTT. This codes for CSASGDILGGFRNTEAFF. The full variable domain, with the rest looked up from reference TRBV29-1 and TRBJ1-1, is SAVISQKPSRDICQRGTSLTIQCQVDSQVTMMFWYRQQPGQSLTLIATANQGSEATYESGFVIDKFPISRPNLTFSTLTVSNMSPEDSSIYLCSASGDILGGFRNTEAFFGQGTRLTVV.

J is TRBJ1-5 and V is TRBV15, with 8 bases identical to TRBD1. Germline V CDR1 and CDR2: LNHNV, YYDKDF (reference sequence). J gave up 6 bases and V 0 bases, and 7 bases lay outside the gene matches. This CDR3 comprises 16 residues. Written as DNA, the CDR3 is TGTGCCACCAGCAGAGACCCAGGGGGCGTTAGTCAGCCCCAGCATTTT. Translated, it gives CATSRDPGGVSQPQHF.

The genes are TRBV2 and TRBJ2-7; D unclear. The CDR3 has 12 residues. Deletions cut 6 bases from V and 6 bases from J, with 12 bases between. Germline-derived CDR1 and CDR2 are SNHLY and FYNNEI. CDR3 DNA sequence: TGTGCCAGCAGCGCCGGACCTTTCGAGCAGTACTTC. This encodes CASSAGPFEQYF.

The chain recombines TRBV30 with TRBJ2-5; 12 bases are a match to TRBD2. The germline CDR1 and CDR2 sequences are GTSNPN and SVGIG (reference sequence). This CDR3 contains 13 residues. Trimming at V came to 7 bases and at J to 4 bases, leaving 4 bases not matched to a gene. The CDR3 region is CASLGLAGETQYF. The DNA for the CDR3 is TGTGCCTCCCTGGGACTAGCGGGAGAGACCCAGTACTTC.

The chain carries TRBV4-3 and TRBJ1-6, with D possibly being TRBD1 (6 bases). Germline CDR1 is LGHNA and CDR2 is YSLEER. The CDR3 has 17 amino acids. The germline V and J ends were trimmed by 4 bases and 10 bases, with 23 bases remaining between them. This CDR3 reads CASSRDSFVGGGSPLHF. The CDR3 nucleotides are TGCGCCAGCAGCCGAGACTCCTTTGTAGGGGGAGGGTCACCCCTCCACTTT.

V and J are TRBV6-1 and TRBJ1-6, with D hard to call. This CDR3 has 12 amino acids. Trimming stripped 6 bases from V and 3 bases from J, with 3 bases between. CDR1 MNHNS and CDR2 SASEGT come from the germline V gene. The CDR3 reads CASRLYNSPLHF. The CDR3 nucleotides are TGTGCCAGCAGACTCTATAATTCACCCCTCCACTTT.

This clone was detected a few times. The V and J genes are TRBV29-1 and TRBJ2-3; possible D gene TRBD2, 6 bases. The CDR3 consists of 13 residues. The V end lost 6 bases, the J end lost 2 bases, and 12 bases lay between the germline ends. Germline-derived CDR1 and CDR2 are SQVTM and ANQGSEA. CDR3 sequence reads: CSVHGGPTDTQYF. The CDR3 DNA sequence: TGCAGCGTGCACGGGGGTCCCACAGATACGCAGTATTTT.

The chain links TRBV25-1 to TRBJ2-1, with TRBD2 matching 12 bases. The CDR3 extends over 15 amino acids. Germline CDR1 reads MGHDK; CDR2 reads SYGVNS. V dropped 4 bases and J dropped 10; count of bases not matched to a gene: 8. The chain's CDR3 is CASSGASGGAGEQFF. CDR3 in DNA: TGTGCCAGCAGTGGTGCTAGCGGGGGGGCCGGGGAGCAGTTCTTC.

The V call is TRBV30, the J call TRBJ1-4, with D unresolved. The CDR3 loop spans 13 amino acids. CDR1 and CDR2 (germline): GTSNPN, SVGIG (reference sequence). The CDR3 bases are TGTTCCGCCACATCTCCCGCGGGGGAAAAACTGTTTTTT. Translated: CSATSPAGEKLFF.

As DNA, the CDR3 is TGCGCCAGCAGCTTACAGGGCCGAATGAACGAAAAACTGTTTTTT. It encodes CASSLQGRMNEKLFF. The chain is built from TRBV5-1 and TRBJ1-4; TRBD1 might be the D (6 bases). This CDR3 region has 15 residues. Germline V gene lookup returns CDR1 SGHRS and CDR2 YFSETQ. Trimming pared 2 bases from V and 8 bases from J, leaving 16 bases between. Full variable domain (missing parts from reference TRBV5-1 and TRBJ1-4): KAGVTQTPRYLIKTRGQQVTLSCSPISGHRSVSWYQQTPGQGLQFLFEYFSETQRNKGNFPGRFSGRQFSNSRSEMNVSTLELGDSALYLCASSLQGRMNEKLFFGSGTQLSVL.